The rows below give T cell receptor beta chains drawn from one sample of a study of response to subunit inactivated influenza vaccine. TCRdb re-called the RT-PCR reads with MiXCR, one entry per CDR3 protein. The sample includes 600,000 to 700,000 distinct CDR3 sequences, 14% of them seen just once. The sequencing here drew on PBMCs from blood, taken 14 days before vaccination. Receptors were obtained from a man aged 45-65 years who received an inactivated influenza vaccine. Both conserved end residues are part of each CDR3. Fields, in order: J gene, clone size, V gene, CDR3 protein. Clone size appears in some rows only: once, few, many, or a class for an expanded clone.

j_gene: TRBJ1-4
abundance: few
v_gene: TRBV4-3
CDR3aa: CASSQGRDLSEKLFF

j_gene: TRBJ2-7
abundance: many
v_gene: TRBV25-1
CDR3aa: CGRDYEQYF

j_gene: TRBJ2-1
abundance: many
v_gene: TRBV19
CDR3aa: CASKVAGGYNEQFF

j_gene: TRBJ2-3
abundance: .
v_gene: TRBV9
CDR3aa: CASSGHTDTQYF

j_gene: TRBJ2-4
abundance: .
v_gene: TRBV20-1
CDR3aa: CSARKGGRGNIQYF

j_gene: TRBJ1-2
abundance: few
v_gene: TRBV25-1
CDR3aa: CASSDGAGDFYGYTF

j_gene: TRBJ1-6
abundance: few
v_gene: TRBV9
CDR3aa: CASSVDSQRNSPLHF

j_gene: TRBJ2-3
abundance: .
v_gene: TRBV20-1
CDR3aa: CSARAGNSGRALDTQYF

j_gene: TRBJ2-2
abundance: many
v_gene: TRBV2
CDR3aa: CASSDDRNTGELFF

j_gene: TRBJ2-3
abundance: .
v_gene: TRBV12-3/TRBV12-4
CDR3aa: CASRVPGQSTDTQYF

j_gene: TRBJ2-3
abundance: .
v_gene: TRBV27
CDR3aa: CASSLPLAGGLPQYF

j_gene: TRBJ2-1
abundance: .
v_gene: TRBV4-1
CDR3aa: CASSQDRVASYYEQFF

j_gene: TRBJ1-5
abundance: many
v_gene: TRBV6-5
CDR3aa: CASSYSSGYEPQHF

j_gene: TRBJ2-3
abundance: .
v_gene: TRBV20-1
CDR3aa: CSALILLGRDAQYF

j_gene: TRBJ2-7
abundance: few
v_gene: TRBV21-1
CDR3aa: CASSSGRRGDEQYF

j_gene: TRBJ1-1
abundance: few
v_gene: TRBV29-1
CDR3aa: CSVRTRSSTNEAFF

j_gene: TRBJ2-1
abundance: few
v_gene: TRBV20-1
CDR3aa: CSARVGRYEQFF

j_gene: TRBJ2-2
abundance: few
v_gene: TRBV10-1
CDR3aa: CASRGSGTGELFF

j_gene: TRBJ2-1
abundance: .
v_gene: TRBV6-2/TRBV6-3
CDR3aa: CASSYWRGSPWEQFF

j_gene: TRBJ2-7
abundance: .
v_gene: TRBV20-1
CDR3aa: CSSLVAAGAEQYF

j_gene: TRBJ2-7
abundance: .
v_gene: TRBV18
CDR3aa: CASSPLRGSYEQYF

j_gene: TRBJ1-2
abundance: few
v_gene: TRBV20-1
CDR3aa: CSAREPEWKEGTF

j_gene: TRBJ2-7
abundance: few
v_gene: TRBV11-2
CDR3aa: CASSIRGTSASYEQYF

j_gene: TRBJ1-2
abundance: few
v_gene: TRBV10-3
CDR3aa: CAISESGTGNYGYTF

j_gene: TRBJ2-1
abundance: few
v_gene: TRBV14
CDR3aa: CASSQDPIVTVYNEQFF

j_gene: TRBJ1-1
abundance: many
v_gene: TRBV4-2
CDR3aa: CASSQERTDRVQINTEAFF

j_gene: TRBJ2-7
abundance: few
v_gene: TRBV14
CDR3aa: CASSQVSGSEQYF

j_gene: TRBJ2-5
abundance: .
v_gene: TRBV4-3
CDR3aa: CASSPSSGLYQETQYF

j_gene: TRBJ2-3
abundance: many
v_gene: TRBV9
CDR3aa: CASSVAAGGGSDTQYF

j_gene: TRBJ2-6
abundance: few
v_gene: TRBV20-1
CDR3aa: CSARDRVTGANVLTF

j_gene: TRBJ1-3
abundance: .
v_gene: TRBV7-2
CDR3aa: CASTFLGGVGNTIYF

j_gene: TRBJ2-1
abundance: .
v_gene: TRBV20-1
CDR3aa: CSARDSGLAGGGYNEQFF

j_gene: TRBJ2-1
abundance: few
v_gene: TRBV7-2
CDR3aa: CASSFRQDVFDEQFF

j_gene: TRBJ2-5
abundance: .
v_gene: TRBV4-1
CDR3aa: CASSQILQETQYF

j_gene: TRBJ2-5
abundance: few
v_gene: TRBV2
CDR3aa: CASTLQGAAETQYF

j_gene: TRBJ2-1
abundance: .
v_gene: TRBV20-1
CDR3aa: CSAGKRPSGRAGDEQFF

j_gene: TRBJ1-3
abundance: few
v_gene: TRBV5-1
CDR3aa: CASSSGTYGSGNTIYF

j_gene: TRBJ2-7
abundance: few
v_gene: TRBV7-9
CDR3aa: CASSRTKHREFPYEQYF

j_gene: TRBJ2-2
abundance: .
v_gene: TRBV27
CDR3aa: CASSSGQTGELFF

j_gene: TRBJ2-7
abundance: .
v_gene: TRBV6-5
CDR3aa: CASSYADRSEQYF

j_gene: TRBJ2-7
abundance: few
v_gene: TRBV5-1
CDR3aa: CASSLAPTPGPDEQYF

j_gene: TRBJ2-1
abundance: few
v_gene: TRBV4-3
CDR3aa: CASSPYTSGSYNEQFF

j_gene: TRBJ2-7
abundance: .
v_gene: TRBV4-3
CDR3aa: CASSQEHGQYYEQYF

j_gene: TRBJ2-7
abundance: once
v_gene: TRBV7-9
CDR3aa: CASDRGHLYEQYF

j_gene: TRBJ2-7
abundance: few
v_gene: TRBV5-1
CDR3aa: CASSLYVAGYEQYF